Listed here are 32 T cell receptor beta chains from one sample, sequenced in a study of cytomegalovirus exposure and HLA in healthy donors. PCR involved 60 Vbeta and 13 Jbeta primers. Here immunoSEQ multiplex PCR was the method, and the copy in TCRdb shows in-frame clones only, minus some. The sample contains about 160,000 clones, around 72% of which appear only once. Sequenced input: PBMCs. These receptor sequences come from a man aged 35 to 55 in good health and CMV-seropositive.

This clone came up once. The chain links TRBV19 to TRBJ1-1, with D maybe TRBD1 (5 bases). V was pared by 5 bases and J by 4 bases, with 11 bases between. This CDR3 region has 13 residues. The germline V gene has CDR1 LNHDA and CDR2 SQIVND (reference sequence). CDR3 nucleotide sequence: TGTGCCAGTAGTCGACGGGGGAGCACTGAAGCTTTCTTT. Translating gives CASSRRGSTEAFF.

This clone was counted between two and nine times. V and J are TRBV30 and TRBJ2-5; TRBD2 aligns across 7 bases. This CDR3 region has 14 residues. The V and J ends lost 4 bases and 4 bases, in that order; junction bases with no gene match: 9. Looked up from germline, CDR1 is GTSNPN and CDR2 is SVGIG (reference sequence). Written as DNA, the CDR3 is TGTGCCTGGAACAGCCTAGCGGTAGGAGAGACCCAGTACTTC. The encoded protein is CAWNSLAVGETQYF. Combining the CDR3 with reference TRBV30 and TRBJ2-5 gives the whole variable domain SQTIHQWPATLVQPVGSPLSLECTVEGTSNPNLYWYRQAAGRGLQLLFYSVGIGQISSEVPQNLSASRPQDRQFILSSKKLLLSDSGFYLCAWNSLAVGETQYFGPGTRLLVL.

This clone showed up just a few times. This chain joins TRBV4-3 and TRBJ2-7, with 9 bases fitting TRBD1. The V gene's germline CDR1 is LGHNA and CDR2 YSLEER. The junction had 2 bases not matched to a gene; V was cut back by 2 bases and J by 0 bases. The CDR3 totals 15 residues. CDR3 nucleotides: TGCGCCAGCAGCCAAACGGGACAGGGCTCCTACGAGCAGTACTTC. It codes for CASSQTGQGSYEQYF.

The chain links TRBV27 to TRBJ2-7; D may be TRBD2 (6 bases). The germline CDR1 and CDR2 sequences are MNHEY and SMNVEV (reference sequence). V was cut by 2 bases and J by 2 bases, with 13 bases left in between. This CDR3 contains 15 residues. CDR3: CASSLGPGGPYEQYF. The DNA of the CDR3 is TGTGCCAGCAGTTTAGGTCCCGGGGGTCCCTACGAGCAGTACTTC.

The chain uses TRBV7-9 and TRBJ1-4, with D possibly matching TRBD1 (6 bases). In germline, CDR1 is SEHNR, CDR2 FQNEAQ (reference sequence). The CDR3 totals 18 residues. Trimming left V 1 base short and J 0 bases short, with 15 bases between. The CDR3 DNA follows: TGTGCCAGCAGCTTAGGGTCAGGGGCCTTTGCAACTAATGAAAAACTGTTTTTT. The encoded protein is CASSLGSGAFATNEKLFF.

This clone was detected only a few times. The chain has TRBV9 and TRBJ1-1; D might be TRBD1 (5 bases). Deletions cut 4 bases from V and 10 bases from J, with 14 bases between. From germline, CDR1 is SGDLS and CDR2 YYNGEE. The CDR3 covers 12 residues. Here the CDR3 reads CASSPGGGRAFF. CDR3 coding DNA: TGTGCCAGCAGCCCCGGGGGGGGAAGAGCTTTCTTT.

In this sample, this clone turned up once. This chain uses TRBV19 with TRBJ1-5; D remains ambiguous. V shed 6 bases and J shed 11 bases, with 14 bases lying between them. The CDR3 has 12 residues. The germline CDR1 and CDR2 sequences are LNHDA and SQIVND (reference sequence). In DNA form, the CDR3 reads TGTGCCAGTAGGGACGGAGAGAGGGCCCAGCATTTT. It is translated as CASRDGERAQHF.

The genes are TRBV29-1 and TRBJ1-2; 7 bases match TRBD1. The CDR3 is 13 amino acids. The ends lost 3 bases at V and 7 bases at J; junction bases unmatched: 8. Germline loops: CDR1 SQVTM, CDR2 ANQGSEA. The CDR3 here is CSVEGQGVVGYTF. The CDR3 DNA is TGCAGCGTTGAGGGGCAGGGGGTAGTTGGCTACACCTTC.

This chain links TRBV9 with TRBJ1-4; D gene ambiguous. The V and J ends lost 0 bases and 7 bases respectively, with 10 bases between them. Germline CDR1 is SGDLS and CDR2 is YYNGEE. The CDR3 runs to 14 residues. In nucleotides, the CDR3 is TGTGCCAGCAGCGTAGGCAGCGGACGTGAAAAACTGTTTTTT. Amino acid sequence: CASSVGSGREKLFF.

The chain couples TRBV9 to TRBJ2-1; 9 bases are shared with TRBD2. The length of the CDR3 is 16 residues. Germline values: CDR1 SGDLS, CDR2 YYNGEE. V was clipped by 5 bases and J by 9 bases; unmatched bases: 15. This CDR3 reads CASSMETSGARGEQFF. The CDR3 coding sequence is TGTGCCAGCAGTATGGAGACTAGCGGCGCCAGGGGTGAGCAGTTCTTC.

This clone occurred a few times. The chain combines TRBV29-1 with TRBJ2-1, with D tentatively TRBD1 (6 bases). V dropped 6 bases and J dropped 1 base, with 7 bases sitting between them. Germline CDR1 reads SQVTM; CDR2 reads ANQGSEA. The CDR3 extends over 12 amino acids. As DNA, the CDR3 is TGCAGCGTCCAGGGGTCCTACAATGAGCAGTTCTTC. It yields the protein CSVQGSYNEQFF.

The chain combines TRBV7-2 with TRBJ1-3; possible D gene TRBD1, 5 bases. Germline CDR1 and CDR2: SGHTA and FQGNSA. V was clipped by 1 base and J by 5 bases, with 15 bases between them. The CDR3 runs to 16 residues. CDR3 amino acids: CASSLEGRTQRNTIYF. The CDR3 DNA is TGTGCCAGCAGCTTAGAGGGGAGGACCCAGCGAAACACCATATATTTT.

The J gene is TRBJ2-5, the V gene TRBV5-6; TRBD1 agrees at 8 bases. With V trimmed by 0 bases and J by 1 base, 8 bases remained unmatched. The CDR3 sequence is 17 residues long. CDR1 is SGHDT and CDR2 is YYEEEE in the germline V gene. For the CDR3, the DNA is TGTGCCAGCAGCTTGGAGGGGCAGGGGGCGTCCCAAGAGACCCAGTACTTC. This sequence encodes CASSLEGQGASQETQYF. Looking up the rest from reference TRBV5-6 and TRBJ2-5 gives the full variable domain: DAGVTQSPTHLIKTRGQQVTLRCSPKSGHDTVSWYQQALGQGPQFIFQYYEEEERQRGNFPDRFSGHQFPNYSSELNVNALLLGDSALYLCASSLEGQGASQETQYFGPGTRLLVL.

The chain employs TRBV5-6 and TRBJ2-7; maybe TRBD1 (6 bases). Trimming cost V 0 bases and J 0 bases, with 10 bases left between them. Germline CDR1 reads SGHDT; CDR2 reads YYEEEE. This CDR3 has 15 amino acids. The CDR3 nucleotides are TGTGCCAGCAGCTTGGGACAGGCCAGCTCCTACGAGCAGTACTTC. This gives the protein CASSLGQASSYEQYF.

The chain joins TRBV6-6 to TRBJ1-4; possibly TRBD1 for D (6 bases). Germline V gene lookup returns CDR1 MNHNY and CDR2 SVGAGI (reference sequence). This CDR3 has 14 amino acids. V gave up 6 bases and J gave up 8 bases, with 16 bases separating them. CDR3 loop: CASRQQGRNEKLFF. DNA of the CDR3: TGTGCCAGCAGACAACAGGGTAGGAACGAAAAACTGTTTTTT.

The chain joins TRBV6-5 to TRBJ2-1; 10 bases fit TRBD2. V dropped 4 bases and J dropped 10; count of bases not matched to a gene: 10. The CDR3 has 15 amino acids. Germline CDR1 is MNHEY and CDR2 is SVGAGI. CDR3 loop: CASSWTSGLLVEQFF. CDR3 bases: TGTGCCAGCAGTTGGACTAGCGGTCTTTTGGTGGAGCAGTTCTTC.

The chain joins TRBV10-3 to TRBJ2-7; TRBD1 matches 9 bases. The V segment lost 9 bases and the J segment 5 bases; nucleotides outside the gene matches: 8. The CDR3 is made up of 13 amino acids. CDR1 is ENHRY, CDR2 SYGVKD, per germline. This chain's CDR3 is CAMGGTGPNEQYF. The CDR3 bases are TGTGCCATGGGTGGGACAGGGCCCAACGAGCAGTACTTC.

This clone was counted between two and nine times. The V call is TRBV12-5, the J call TRBJ1-1; D gene unclear. The length of the CDR3 is 15 residues. CDR1 and CDR2 from the germline V gene are LGHNT and FRNRAP. Trimming took off 1 base at V and 0 bases at J, with 9 bases between the two ends. The CDR3 coding sequence is TGTGCTAGTGGTTTGGGCGAGCGGGTGAACACTGAAGCTTTCTTT. The encoded protein is CASGLGERVNTEAFF.

The rearrangement joins TRBV27 to TRBJ1-1, with 10 bases that match TRBD1. The CDR3 is made up of 16 amino acids. CDR1 is MNHEY, CDR2 SMNVEV, per germline (reference sequence). V dropped 4 bases and J dropped 3; count of bases not matched to a gene: 8. In DNA, the CDR3 is TGTGCCAGCAGTTCCCGGGACAGGGGTTATTACACTGAAGCTTTCTTT. This codes for CASSSRDRGYYTEAFF.

This clone was seen only a few times. The genes are TRBV7-6 and TRBJ1-3; 7 bases are shared with TRBD1. The CDR3 contains 16 residues. Trimming removed 3 bases from V and 0 bases from J; junction bases left unmatched: 5. Looked up from germline, CDR1 is SGHVS and CDR2 is FNYEAQ. CDR3 DNA sequence: TGTGCCAGCAGCTTGGGACAGTTGAGCTCTGGAAACACCATATATTTT. Its protein is CASSLGQLSSGNTIYF.

This clone came up a few times. V is TRBV7-8 and J is TRBJ2-4, with TRBD1 matching 8 bases. CDR1 and CDR2 (germline): SGHVS, FQNEAQ. Trimming took 5 bases from V and 0 from J; bases not matched to a gene: 12. The CDR3 has 18 residues. CDR3 DNA: TGTGCCAGCAGCCGCCAGACAGGGGCGGAAGTAGCCAAAAACATTCAGTACTTC. Protein product: CASSRQTGAEVAKNIQYF.

This clone has a count of ten or more. The chain has TRBV4-3 and TRBJ2-3; D may be TRBD2 (6 bases). Per the germline V gene, CDR1 is LGHNA and CDR2 is YSLEER. The ends were cut back, 5 bases at V and 6 bases at J, with 21 bases in the middle. This CDR3 has 16 amino acids. Here the CDR3 reads CASSSRRRVEDDTQYF. The CDR3 bases are TGCGCCAGCAGCTCCCGGAGGAGGGTCGAGGACGATACGCAGTATTTT.

The chain employs TRBV7-9 and TRBJ1-1; D call uncertain. Germline lookup yields CDR1 SEHNR and CDR2 FQNEAQ (reference sequence). Trimming removed 3 bases at V and 0 bases at J, with 5 bases between. This CDR3 has 13 residues. CDR3 sequence reads: CASSFSVNTEAFF. The DNA of the CDR3 is TGTGCCAGCAGCTTCTCAGTGAACACTGAAGCTTTCTTT.

The V and J genes are TRBV5-1 and TRBJ2-2; TRBD2 might be the D (6 bases). This CDR3 region has 14 residues. The V end was cut by 6 bases, the J end by 6 bases, with 15 bases between. The V gene's germline CDR1 is SGHRS and CDR2 YFSETQ. CDR3 sequence: CASKSEGTPGELFF. The DNA of the CDR3 is TGCGCCAGCAAGTCGGAGGGAACGCCCGGGGAGCTGTTTTTT. Full variable domain (rest looked up from reference TRBV5-1 and TRBJ2-2): KAGVTQTPRYLIKTRGQQVTLSCSPISGHRSVSWYQQTPGQGLQFLFEYFSETQRNKGNFPGRFSGRQFSNSRSEMNVSTLELGDSALYLCASKSEGTPGELFFGEGSRLTVL.

The chain recombines TRBV4-3 with TRBJ2-5, with D maybe TRBD1 (5 bases). The J call is uncertain, as TRBJ2-7 better fits the DNA end. This CDR3 region has 14 residues. The germline V gene has CDR1 LGHNA and CDR2 YSLEER. The CDR3 here is CASSTRQHSYEQYF. The CDR3 nucleotides read TGCGCCAGCAGCACTCGACAGCACTCCTACGAGCAGTACTTC.

The chain couples TRBV6-5 to TRBJ1-3; D remains unclear. Germline V gives CDR1 MNHEY, CDR2 SVGAGI. This CDR3 has 13 amino acids. The ends were cut back, 4 bases at V and 8 bases at J, with 12 bases in the middle. CDR3 loop: CASSSRPRDTIYF. The CDR3 DNA sequence: TGTGCCAGCAGTTCACGACCGCGGGACACCATATATTTT.

The J gene is TRBJ1-6, the V gene TRBV19; TRBD1 is a possible D gene (5 bases). The CDR3 has 16 amino acids. The V and J ends lost 11 bases and 10 bases respectively, with 27 bases between them. CDR1 and CDR2 from the germline V gene are LNHDA and SQIVND (reference sequence). The CDR3 DNA reads as TGTGCCGGTACCGTGACGGGGGGTTATAAGGGATCACCCCTCCACTTT. Its translation is CAGTVTGGYKGSPLHF.

This rearrangement joins TRBV27 to TRBJ1-4; D is uncertain. Trimming pared 6 bases from V and 5 bases from J, leaving 10 bases between. The CDR3 extends over 13 amino acids. CDR1 is MNHEY and CDR2 is SMNVEV in the germline V gene (reference sequence). The CDR3 nucleotides are TGTGCCAGCAGGAGGTTCGGAAATGAAAAACTGTTTTTT. It is translated as CASRRFGNEKLFF.

This clone occurred once. The rearrangement links TRBV5-1 to TRBJ2-5; TRBD2 is a possible D gene (5 bases). CDR1 is SGHRS, CDR2 YFSETQ, per germline. Trimming pared 4 bases from V and 1 base from J, leaving 17 bases between. This CDR3 has 16 residues. In DNA form, the CDR3 reads TGCGCCAGCAGCGATCCGGGAAGGGTGGGCCAAGAGACCCAGTACTTC. Translation gives CASSDPGRVGQETQYF.

This clone was observed a few times. V gene TRBV4-1 combines with J gene TRBJ2-7, with 7 bases lining up with TRBD1. Per the germline V gene, CDR1 is MGHRA and CDR2 is YSYEKL. Trimming at V came to 3 bases and at J to 2 bases, leaving 7 bases not matched to a gene. This CDR3 is built from 15 residues. In DNA, the CDR3 is TGCGCCAGCAGCCAGACGAGACAGGGCACCTACGAGCAGTACTTC. Encoded protein: CASSQTRQGTYEQYF.

This clone was seen many times. The chain employs TRBV5-1 and TRBJ1-2; 8 bases are shared with TRBD1. The CDR3 consists of 16 residues. CDR1 and CDR2 from the germline V gene are SGHRS and YFSETQ. The J segment lost 3 bases and the V segment lost 4 bases, leaving 11 bases of the junction unmatched. CDR3 nucleotides: TGCGCCAGCAGCCACCCCCTGGACAGGGAGGACTATGGCTACACCTTC. Its translation: CASSHPLDREDYGYTF.

This chain links TRBV9 with TRBJ1-1, with unresolved D. Trimming stripped 4 bases from V and 6 bases from J, with 16 bases between. This CDR3 is built from 14 residues. Germline values: CDR1 SGDLS, CDR2 YYNGEE. Written as DNA, the CDR3 is TGTGCCAGCAGCACGGGGAGTGGAGTCTCTGAAGCTTTCTTT. Amino acid sequence: CASSTGSGVSEAFF.